The 4 T cell receptor beta chains below all came from one sample that was sequenced in a study of shared clonotypes between healthy human individuals. The method was immunoSEQ multiplex PCR; TCRdb's version includes in-frame clones alone and lacks a portion of them. The data hold some 2,000,000 clones, with about 94% observed a single time. What was sequenced was naive CD4+ T cells sorted from blood. Subset indicated: CD45RA+ positively selected. Every receptor here comes from a man aged 18 to 29 in good health.

The chain carries TRBV18 and TRBJ2-5; a possible D gene is TRBD2 (6 bases). The CDR3 covers 13 residues. V lost 3 bases to trimming and J lost 4 bases, with 9 bases between them. Germline V CDR1 and CDR2: KGHSH, LQKENI. CDR3 amino acids: CASSPTAGETQYF. The DNA of the CDR3 is TGTGCCAGCTCACCGACAGCGGGAGAGACCCAGTACTTC.

This clone was picked up one time. This sample includes further DNA sequences coding for the same CDR3. The chain uses TRBV2 and TRBJ2-3; no reliable D call. V lost 8 bases to trimming and J lost 1 base, with 7 bases between them. Per the germline V gene, CDR1 is SNHLY and CDR2 is FYNNEI. The CDR3 sequence is 12 residues long. The CDR3 nucleotides are TGTGCCAGCGGCCAGGGCACAGATACGCAGTATTTT. Protein product: CASGQGTDTQYF.

The genes are TRBV5-1 and TRBJ2-7; 8 bases line up with TRBD1. V lost 4 bases, J lost 3 bases, and 21 bases stayed unmatched. CDR1 SGHRS and CDR2 YFSETQ come from the germline V gene. The CDR3 has 19 amino acids. Here the CDR3 DNA reads TGCGCCAGCAGCCAAACTCCCAGGGGGCCAACGCGAAGGAACTACGAGCAGTACTTC. It codes for CASSQTPRGPTRRNYEQYF.

The chain uses TRBV18 and TRBJ2-1; D perhaps matches TRBD1 (6 bases). This CDR3 is built from 15 residues. Germline lookup yields CDR1 KGHSH and CDR2 LQKENI. The V end was cut by 3 bases, the J end by 4 bases, with 13 bases between. CDR3 in amino acids: CASSPMDSPYNEQFF. CDR3 bases: TGTGCCAGCTCACCGATGGACAGCCCATACAATGAGCAGTTCTTC.